The 3 T cell receptor beta chains below were found in one sample sequenced in a study of CD8 T cells in ankylosing spondylitis. Via MiXCR, TCRdb re-called the 5' RACE reads, giving one row per CDR3 protein. The sample shows some 300,000 distinct CDR3 sequences, 20% to 25% of them seen only once. Sequencing was performed on blood, either unsorted or a sorted T cell fraction (not recorded which). The receptors were sampled from a female donor with ankylosing spondylitis or in good health (not recorded which).

This clonotype was seen more than once but under ten times. CDR3 loop: CASFRGRETQYF. In nucleotides, the CDR3 is TGTGCCAGTTTCAGGGGCAGGGAGACCCAGTACTTC. This chain uses TRBV28 with TRBJ2-5, with a tentative D call TRBD1 (6 bases). V dropped 9 bases and J dropped 5 bases, with 13 bases sitting between them. CDR1 and CDR2 from the germline V gene are MDHEN and SYDVKM. The CDR3 is 12 amino acids.

The sample holds many counts of this clonotype. The V call is TRBV29-1, the J call TRBJ2-7; no definite D call. The CDR3 runs 13 residues. Germline CDR1 reads SQVTM; CDR2 reads ANQGSEA. V dropped 3 bases and J dropped 0 bases, with 9 bases sitting between them. The CDR3 coding sequence is TGCAGCGTTGAGGTTCACGGCTCCTACGAGCAGTACTTC. It translates to CSVEVHGSYEQYF.

The sample holds a few counts of this clonotype. V usage is TRBV6-1 and J usage is TRBJ2-1, with D perhaps matching TRBD1 (6 bases). Germline CDR1 MNHNS, CDR2 SASEGT. The CDR3 length is 13 residues. V shed 6 bases and J shed 1 base, with 7 bases lying between them. The CDR3 loop reads CASRRGSYNEQFF. The CDR3 DNA reads as TGTGCCAGCAGGAGGGGGTCCTACAATGAGCAGTTCTTC.